This TCR beta chain derives from a study of radiotherapy plus CTLA-4 blockade in lung cancer. TCRdb's table, derived via immunoSEQ multiplex PCR, lists solely in-frame clones and lacks some. The repertoire has 90,000 to 150,000 clones, approximately 80% of them found once; the top ten carry roughly 5.3%. Material: peripheral blood, obtained from a patient treated with radiotherapy plus ipilimumab. The origin of this receptor is a human donor with non-small cell lung cancer who had a partial response to radiotherapy plus ipilimumab.

The chain's CDR3 is CASSPSLAGGSYEQYV. The CDR3 DNA reads TGTGCCAGCAGCCCTAGTTTAGCGGGAGGATCCTACGAGCAGTACGTC. The V and J genes are TRBV7-9 and TRBJ2-7; 10 bases match TRBD2. The CDR3 totals 16 residues. V lost 5 bases to trimming and J lost 1 base; unmatched junction nucleotides: 8. Germline V gene sequence: CDR1 SEHNR, CDR2 FQNEAQ (reference sequence).